The rows below give T cell receptor beta chains drawn from one sample of a study of CD8 T cells in ankylosing spondylitis. TCRdb recomputed calls from the 5' RACE reads with MiXCR, one row per CDR3 protein. The table has over 95,000 distinct CDR3 sequences, about 8% seen once. The sample consisted of blood, either unsorted or a sorted T cell fraction (not recorded which). The receptors were sampled from a male donor with ankylosing spondylitis or in good health (not recorded which). CDR3s include the opening cysteine and the closing phenylalanine or tryptophan. The D gene is left open where the match is weak. Clone size is given for some rows only: seen once, a few or many times, or a class if the clone is expanded.

CDR3 protein: CATDPAGCQYF
CDR3 DNA: TGTGCCACGGATCCAGCGGGGTGCCAGTACTTC
D gene: TRBD2
V gene: TRBV12-3/TRBV12-4
J gene: TRBJ2-5
clone size: many

CDR3 protein: CSARPGWGSATGELFF
CDR3 DNA: TGCAGTGCCCGGCCTGGGTGGGGTTCGGCCACCGGGGAGCTGTTTTTT
D gene: -
V gene: TRBV20-1
J gene: TRBJ2-2
clone size: many

CDR3 protein: CASSWPTGFYGYTF
CDR3 DNA: TGTGCCAGCAGCTGGCCGACAGGGTTCTATGGCTACACCTTC
D gene: TRBD1
V gene: TRBV5-5
J gene: TRBJ1-2
clone size: few

CDR3 protein: CAWRGPSPGQPQHF
CDR3 DNA: TGTGCCTGGAGGGGGCCTTCCCCGGGACAGCCCCAGCATTTT
D gene: -
V gene: TRBV30
J gene: TRBJ1-5
clone size: many

CDR3 protein: CAIREGGSGANVLTF
CDR3 DNA: TGTGCCATCAGAGAGGGCGGCTCTGGGGCCAACGTCCTGACTTTC
D gene: -
V gene: TRBV10-3
J gene: TRBJ2-6
clone size: many

CDR3 protein: CAISEAVPGATQYF
CDR3 DNA: TGTGCCATCAGTGAGGCCGTCCCTGGGGCGACCCAGTACTTC
D gene: -
V gene: TRBV10-3
J gene: TRBJ2-5
clone size: many

CDR3 protein: CASKLRPASGLSTDTQYF
CDR3 DNA: TGTGCCAGCAAGCTCAGGCCCGCTAGCGGCCTCAGCACAGATACGCAGTATTTT
D gene: TRBD2
V gene: TRBV2
J gene: TRBJ2-3
clone size: many

CDR3 protein: CASSLARGTPGELFF
CDR3 DNA: TGTGCCAGCAGTTTAGCCAGGGGAACCCCCGGGGAGCTGTTTTTT
D gene: -
V gene: TRBV27
J gene: TRBJ2-2
clone size: many

CDR3 protein: CASSLLQGPDTQYF
CDR3 DNA: TGTGCCAGCAGCTTGTTACAGGGCCCAGATACGCAGTATTTT
D gene: -
V gene: TRBV7-9
J gene: TRBJ2-3
clone size: many

CDR3 protein: CASSYTLLAGGYNEQFF
CDR3 DNA: TGTGCCAGCAGTTACACCCTACTAGCGGGGGGATACAATGAGCAGTTCTTC
D gene: TRBD2
V gene: TRBV6-2/TRBV6-3
J gene: TRBJ2-1
clone size: many

CDR3 protein: CASRGSGLAGGEQFF
CDR3 DNA: TGTGCCAGCAGGGGGTCGGGACTAGCGGGAGGTGAGCAGTTCTTC
D gene: TRBD2
V gene: TRBV12-3/TRBV12-4
J gene: TRBJ2-1
clone size: many

CDR3 protein: CASSHRGLAGELFF
CDR3 DNA: TGTGCCAGCAGCCACAGGGGGCTGGCCGGGGAGCTGTTTTTT
D gene: TRBD1
V gene: TRBV7-8
J gene: TRBJ2-2
clone size: many

CDR3 protein: CASSPPGNYGYTF
CDR3 DNA: TGTGCCAGCAGTCCCCCAGGGAACTATGGCTACACCTTC
D gene: -
V gene: TRBV12-3/TRBV12-4
J gene: TRBJ1-2
clone size: -

CDR3 protein: CASSSGHSGVF
CDR3 DNA: TGTGCCAGCAGTTCGGGACATTCGGGTGTTTTT
D gene: -
V gene: TRBV12-3/TRBV12-4
J gene: TRBJ1-4
clone size: many

CDR3 protein: CSVVAGGYEQYF
CDR3 DNA: TGCAGCGTTGTTGCGGGAGGCTACGAGCAGTACTTC
D gene: TRBD2
V gene: TRBV29-1
J gene: TRBJ2-7
clone size: many

CDR3 protein: CASSLGQGAETQYF
CDR3 DNA: TGTGCCAGCAGTCTGGGACAGGGGGCAGAGACCCAGTACTTC
D gene: TRBD1
V gene: TRBV6-1
J gene: TRBJ2-5
clone size: many

CDR3 protein: CASNTGTAYSNQPQHF
CDR3 DNA: TGTGCCAGCAACACCGGGACAGCTTATAGCAATCAGCCCCAGCATTTT
D gene: TRBD1
V gene: TRBV7-2
J gene: TRBJ1-5
clone size: -

CDR3 protein: CASSLATLRASNF
CDR3 DNA: TGTGCCAGCAGTTTAGCCACGCTGCGTGCCAGCAACTTC
D gene: -
V gene: TRBV28
J gene: TRBJ2-5
clone size: many

CDR3 protein: CASASGGIFYEQYF
CDR3 DNA: TGTGCCAGCGCCAGTGGCGGGATATTCTACGAGCAGTACTTC
D gene: -
V gene: TRBV12-3/TRBV12-4
J gene: TRBJ2-7
clone size: many

CDR3 protein: CASSQDGLSELFF
CDR3 DNA: TGCGCCAGCAGCCAAGATGGTCTCTCGGAGCTGTTTTTT
D gene: -
V gene: TRBV4-3
J gene: TRBJ2-2
clone size: many

CDR3 protein: CSAKDRSGWTEAFF
CDR3 DNA: TGCAGTGCTAAGGACAGGTCGGGTTGGACTGAAGCTTTCTTT
D gene: TRBD1
V gene: TRBV20-1
J gene: TRBJ1-1
clone size: many

CDR3 protein: CASSLDGGSGPTGELFF
CDR3 DNA: TGCGCCAGCAGCTTGGATGGGGGTTCTGGTCCGACCGGGGAGCTGTTTTTT
D gene: -
V gene: TRBV5-1
J gene: TRBJ2-2
clone size: many

CDR3 protein: CSAHRGQQETQYF
CDR3 DNA: TGCAGTGCTCACCGGGGACAGCAAGAGACCCAGTACTTC
D gene: TRBD1
V gene: TRBV20-1
J gene: TRBJ2-5
clone size: many

CDR3 protein: CASKESGGETQYF
CDR3 DNA: TGTGCCAGCAAGGAGTCTGGAGGAGAGACCCAGTACTTC
D gene: -
V gene: TRBV19
J gene: TRBJ2-5
clone size: many

CDR3 protein: CASSSAVGTDTQYF
CDR3 DNA: TGCGCCAGCAGCTCGGCCGTCGGCACAGATACGCAGTATTTT
D gene: -
V gene: TRBV5-1
J gene: TRBJ2-3
clone size: many

CDR3 protein: CASSYNLGRGIFNNEQFF
CDR3 DNA: TGTGCCAGCAGTTACAATCTGGGGCGCGGGATTTTTAACAATGAGCAGTTCTTC
D gene: -
V gene: TRBV6-2/TRBV6-3
J gene: TRBJ2-1
clone size: many

CDR3 protein: CAISALAGVSGEQYF
CDR3 DNA: TGTGCCATCAGTGCCCTAGCGGGAGTTTCAGGCGAGCAGTACTTC
D gene: TRBD2
V gene: TRBV10-3
J gene: TRBJ2-7
clone size: few

CDR3 protein: CSVEEGVRRYNEQFF
CDR3 DNA: TGCAGCGTTGAAGAAGGTGTCAGGAGGTACAATGAGCAGTTCTTC
D gene: -
V gene: TRBV29-1
J gene: TRBJ2-1
clone size: -

CDR3 protein: CASSLPGQGSYGYTF
CDR3 DNA: TGTGCCAGCAGCCTCCCGGGACAGGGATCCTATGGCTACACCTTC
D gene: TRBD1
V gene: TRBV6-1
J gene: TRBJ1-2
clone size: many

CDR3 protein: CASSLQGMNTEAFF
CDR3 DNA: TGCGCCAGCAGCTTACAGGGGATGAACACTGAAGCTTTCTTT
D gene: TRBD1
V gene: TRBV5-1
J gene: TRBJ1-1
clone size: many